The 3 T cell receptor beta chains below come from one sample, sequenced in a study of blood T cell repertoires in COVID-19. Sequencing used immunoSEQ multiplex PCR; TCRdb keeps in-frame clones, though not all of them. The data show some 200,000 clones, with about 89% seen just once and less than 0.85% held by the top ten. Sequenced input: PBMCs or T cells enriched from blood (not recorded which). The receptors stem from a woman younger than 30 who had recovered from COVID-19.

V is TRBV3-1 (or the pseudogene TRBV3-2) and J is TRBJ1-2; tentative D call: TRBD1 (5 bases). Trimming removed 4 bases from V and 7 bases from J, with 16 bases in between. The length of the CDR3 is 14 residues. CDR1 and CDR2 from the germline V gene are LGHDT and YNNKEL (reference sequence). Here the CDR3 DNA reads TGTGCCAGCAGCCCCTTACAGGTATCTAGTGGCTACACCTTC. It specifies CASSPLQVSSGYTF.

CDR3 in DNA: TGTGCCAGCAGTGAACCAGGGGCTGGGGCCAACGTCCTGACTTTC. Its protein is CASSEPGAGANVLTF. The chain carries TRBV6-1 and TRBJ2-6; D may be TRBD1 (6 bases). There are 15 residues in the CDR3. With 2 bases removed from V and 2 bases from J, the gap between germline ends came to 7 bases. Germline CDR1 and CDR2: MNHNS and SASEGT.

The chain links TRBV6-1 to TRBJ2-7; TRBD1 matches at 7 bases. Germline V lookup: CDR1 MNHNS, CDR2 SASEGT. V gave up 4 bases and J gave up 5 bases; unmatched junction bases: 8. CDR3 length: 14 residues. The CDR3 sequence is CASSAGTVAHEQYF. CDR3 bases: TGTGCCAGCAGTGCCGGGACAGTCGCCCACGAGCAGTACTTC.